This T cell receptor (beta chain) was sequenced in a study of graft-versus-host responses after intestinal transplantation. The CDR3 spans 15 residues. Per the germline V gene, CDR1 is SGHAT and CDR2 is FQNNGV. V lost 1 base to trimming and J lost 4 bases; unmatched junction nucleotides: 7. Using immunoSEQ multiplex PCR, the repertoire was profiled, and TCRdb retains in-frame clones only, with some absent. The sample lists around 110,000 clones; 90% were seen once. This clone was observed once. The antigen is not known. The sequenced sample was unstimulated CD4+ T cells sorted from spleen or lymph node cells, obtained before intestinal transplant. J is TRBJ2-7 and V is TRBV11-2; 7 bases agree with TRBD2. This TCR was recovered from a human donor who received an intestinal transplant. The CDR3 loop is CASSLVGTGGYEQYF. CDR3 DNA sequence: TGTGCCAGCAGCTTAGTCGGCACCGGGGGGTACGAGCAGTACTTC.